The text below deals with one T cell receptor (beta chain). Its antigen is not identified. V lost 3 bases, J lost 4 bases, and 15 bases lay in between. The CDR3 is 14 amino acids. The germline CDR1 and CDR2 sequences are GTSNPN and SVGIG (reference sequence). This entry comes from a study of cytomegalovirus exposure and HLA in healthy donors. Study results and caveats: Rarity marked most TCR sequences, yet some public TCRs occurred in many donors. Cytomegalovirus-associated TCR beta chains were listed, numbering around 150. In vitro checks showed that a few CMV-associated chains really do target CMV antigens.

Donors came from a validation cohort of over a hundred subjects, distinct from the first 666-subject cohort. The protocol was immunoSEQ multiplex PCR, while the TCRdb copy is restricted to in-frame clones and leaves out a portion. The data contain about 150,000 clones, about 87% of them seen just once; the ten biggest clones take up roughly 4.3%. The sample comprised PBMCs. The chain joins TRBV30 to TRBJ1-2, with D hard to call. This receptor was obtained from a man younger than 35 in good health and CMV-seropositive. CDR3 in DNA: TGTGCCTGGAGCGGTTGGGAGCTCAGCTATGGCTACACCTTC. Its translation: CAWSGWELSYGYTF.